The T cell receptor (beta chain) described here comes from a study of a mutant IDH1 vaccine in newly diagnosed glioma. Looking at the study overall: Vaccination was launched 4-6 weeks after radiotherapy alone, or with temozolomide cycles.

General study points: Among top peripheral T cell clonotypes, changes seemed unrelated to pseudoprogression.

Only in-frame clones appear in the TCRdb table, and some are missing; sequencing was by immunoSEQ multiplex PCR. The table has around 36,000 clones, roughly 90% seen once. On this clone: The antigen is undetermined.

CDR1 and CDR2 from the germline V gene are SGHDN and FVKESK. This CDR3 is built from 16 residues. The ends were cut back, 2 bases at V and 7 bases at J, with 15 bases in the middle. The time point: week 5, during vaccination. The vaccine gave 300 ug of a 20-mer mutant IDH1 peptide subcutaneously per dose. Donor diagnoses consisted of new WHO grade 3 or 4 IDH1-mutant, ATRX-lost astrocytomas. The J gene is TRBJ1-6, the V gene TRBV14; D might be TRBD1 (5 bases). This clonotype originated in a man aged 50 or older with glioma. The sequenced sample was PBMCs, obtained from a glioma patient whose treatment included an IDH1 peptide vaccine. As DNA, the CDR3 is TGTGCCAGCAGCCAATATGGGGGGACGGGGAATTCACCCCTCCACTTT. This translates into CASSQYGGTGNSPLHF.